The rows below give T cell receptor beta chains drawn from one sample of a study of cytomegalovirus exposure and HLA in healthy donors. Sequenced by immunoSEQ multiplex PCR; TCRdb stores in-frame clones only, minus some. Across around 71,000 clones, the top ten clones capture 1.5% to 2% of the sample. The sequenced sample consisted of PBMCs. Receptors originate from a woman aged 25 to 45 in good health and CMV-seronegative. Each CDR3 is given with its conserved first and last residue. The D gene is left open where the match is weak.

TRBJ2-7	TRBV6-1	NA	TGTGCCAGCAGTGAAGATGAGGGCCAGAGCTCCTACGAGCAGTACTTC	CASSEDEGQSSYEQYF
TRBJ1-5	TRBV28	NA	TGTGCCAGCAGCTTGCGGGTCGCACAGCCCCAGCATTTT	CASSLRVAQPQHF
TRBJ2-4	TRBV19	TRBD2	TGTGCCGTAGCGGGACTAGCGGGAGAGGAGGCGGCCAAAAACATTCAGTACTTC	CAVAGLAGEEAAKNIQYF
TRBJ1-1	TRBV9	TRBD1	TGTGCCAGCAGCAACCGGCAGGGGGAAAACACTGAAGCTTTCTTT	CASSNRQGENTEAFF
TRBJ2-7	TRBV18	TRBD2	TGTGCCAGCTCACCAACTAGCGGGAGCCCCTACGAGCAGTACTTC	CASSPTSGSPYEQYF
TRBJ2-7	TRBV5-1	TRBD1	TGCGCCAGCAGCTTTCCGGGACAGGGGACCGACGAGCAGTACTTC	CASSFPGQGTDEQYF
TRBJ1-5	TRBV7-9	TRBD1	TGTGCCAGCAGCTCCACAGGGGTACAGCCCCAGCATTTT	CASSSTGVQPQHF
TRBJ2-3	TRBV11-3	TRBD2	TGTGCCAGCAGCTTAGGCGGGAGAAGCTCAGATACGCAGTATTTT	CASSLGGRSSDTQYF
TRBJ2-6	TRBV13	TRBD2	TGTGCCAGCAGCGGCGGTCGGGCGGGAGGGAGCCGGTTGCGGTTC	CASSGGRAGGSRLRF
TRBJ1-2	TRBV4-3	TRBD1	TGCGCCAGCAGCCAAGATTTCAGGGGGGTCTATGGCTACACCTTC	CASSQDFRGVYGYTF
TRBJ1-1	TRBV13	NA	TGTGCCAGCAGGGTTAGGGGAGGGTTAGACACTGAAGCTTTCTTT	CASRVRGGLDTEAFF
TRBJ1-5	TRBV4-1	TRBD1	TGCGCCAGCAGCCAACTTGGGACAGGCAGGAACAATCAGCCCCAGCATTTT	CASSQLGTGRNNQPQHF
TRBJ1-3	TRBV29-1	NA	TGCAGCGTTGAGAAGGGGAACACCATATATTTT	CSVEKGNTIYF
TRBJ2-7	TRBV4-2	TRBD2	TGTGCCAGCAGCCAAGTTGGGACTAGCAGCGCCTACGAGCAGTACTTC	CASSQVGTSSAYEQYF
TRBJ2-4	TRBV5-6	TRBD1	TGTGCCAGCAGCGGCGCGACAGGGGCCAAAAACATTCAGTACTTC	CASSGATGAKNIQYF
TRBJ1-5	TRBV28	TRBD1	TGTGCCAGCAGTCCGACAGGGAGCAATCAGCCCCAGCATTTT	CASSPTGSNQPQHF
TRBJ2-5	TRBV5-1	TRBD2	TGCGCCAGCAGCAAGGTAGCGGGGGCCTCGACCGGGGAGACCCAGTACTTC	CASSKVAGASTGETQYF
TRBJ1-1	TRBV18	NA	TGTGCCAGCTCCGCGGCCGGGACTGAAGCTTTCTTT	CASSAAGTEAFF
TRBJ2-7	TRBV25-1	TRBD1	TGTGCCAGCAGTGCAGGGGGCGCCTTCTACGAGCAGTACTTC	CASSAGGAFYEQYF
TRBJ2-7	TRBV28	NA	TGTGCCAGCAGTTCTCGGGTGGGCTCCTACGAGCAGTACTTC	CASSSRVGSYEQYF
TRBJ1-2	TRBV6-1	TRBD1	TGTGCCAGCAGTGAACTGGGTCCGGGACAGGGAAACGGCGGCTACACCTTC	CASSELGPGQGNGGYTF